Below are 17 T cell receptor beta chains sequenced from a single sample in a study of blood T cell repertoires in COVID-19. The table came from immunoSEQ multiplex PCR; TCRdb's copy has only in-frame clones and leaves some out. The table lists approximately 65,000 clones, around 84% of them singletons. The sample was peripheral blood. The source is a man in his forties or fifties with acute or convalescent COVID-19.

The rearrangement links TRBV7-2 to TRBJ2-7; D possibly corresponds to TRBD1 (5 bases). Germline-derived CDR1 and CDR2 are SGHTA and FQGNSA. The V end was cut by 5 bases, the J end by 3 bases, with 11 bases between. CDR3 size: 13 residues. CDR3 nucleotide sequence: TGTGCCAGCAGCGCGGACACCCGCTACGAGCAGTACTTC. Amino acid sequence: CASSADTRYEQYF.

The V gene is TRBV19, the J gene TRBJ1-1, with D possibly TRBD1 on 5 matching bases. V was shortened by 4 bases and J by 7 bases, with 10 bases between the two germline ends. Germline V gives CDR1 LNHDA, CDR2 SQIVND (reference sequence). This CDR3 spans 12 amino acids. The CDR3: CASSTRRGEAFF. DNA for the CDR3: TGTGCCAGTAGTACGAGAAGGGGTGAAGCTTTCTTT.

The V call is TRBV24-1, the J call TRBJ1-2; TRBD1 matches 10 bases. This CDR3 contains 12 residues. V shed 8 bases and J 8 bases; nucleotides not matched to a gene: 4. Germline V gives CDR1 KGHDR, CDR2 SFDVKD. DNA of the CDR3: TGTGCCACCAAGGGACAGGGGACCGGCTACACCTTC. This gives the protein CATKGQGTGYTF.

The chain combines TRBV19 with TRBJ2-3, with 11 nucleotides matching TRBD2. V lost 3 bases and J lost 2; bases outside the gene matches: 7. The CDR3 contains 17 residues. Germline CDR1 reads LNHDA; CDR2 reads SQIVND (reference sequence). The CDR3 sequence: CASSISSSGGPTDTQYF. In DNA, the CDR3 is TGTGCCAGTAGTATTTCTTCTAGCGGGGGGCCCACAGATACGCAGTATTTT. The whole variable domain, filled in from reference TRBV19 and TRBJ2-3, reads DGGITQSPKYLFRKEGQNVTLSCEQNLNHDAMYWYRQDPGQGLRLIYYSQIVNDFQKGDIAEGYSVSREKKESFPLTVTSAQKNPTAFYLCASSISSSGGPTDTQYFGPGTRLTVL.

The gene calls are TRBV15 and TRBJ1-5; D not certain. The CDR3 is 14 amino acids. Germline CDR1 and CDR2: LNHNV and YYDKDF (reference sequence). V dropped 0 bases and J dropped 2 bases, with 5 bases sitting between them. The CDR3 here is CATSRDPGNQPQHF. CDR3 bases: TGTGCCACCAGCAGAGATCCGGGCAATCAGCCCCAGCATTTT.

The genes are TRBV3-1 (or the pseudogene TRBV3-2) and TRBJ1-1; the D is unclear. The germline CDR1 and CDR2 sequences are LGHDT and YNNKEL (reference sequence). With 2 bases removed from V and 5 bases from J, the gap between germline ends came to 12 bases. This CDR3 region has 14 residues. The CDR3 nucleotides read TGTGCCAGCAGCCAAAGAGGGCGCGGGACTGAAGCTTTCTTT. It encodes CASSQRGRGTEAFF.

CDR3 sequence reads: CASTLSLFRGEAFF. As DNA, the CDR3 is TGTGCCAGTACCCTATCTCTTTTTCGAGGTGAAGCTTTCTTT. This rearrangement joins TRBV19 to TRBJ1-1; D gene uncertain. CDR3 length equals 14 residues. V dropped 7 bases and J dropped 7 bases, with 19 bases sitting between them. Germline CDR1 LNHDA, CDR2 SQIVND (reference sequence).

J is TRBJ1-1 and V is TRBV29-1; D perhaps matches TRBD1 (5 bases). Trimming cost V 4 bases and J 3 bases, with 12 bases left between them. The CDR3 contains 13 residues. Germline CDR1 and CDR2: SQVTM and ANQGSEA. Here the CDR3 DNA reads TGCAGCGTTGTGGCCCAGGGATACACTGAAGCTTTCTTT. Amino acid sequence: CSVVAQGYTEAFF.

The table lists this clone with a few counts. The rearrangement links TRBV19 to TRBJ2-7, with a possible D match to TRBD2 (6 bases). V dropped 5 bases and J dropped 1 base, with 12 bases sitting between them. There are 14 residues in the CDR3. In germline, CDR1 is LNHDA, CDR2 SQIVND (reference sequence). The CDR3 loop reads CASSVGRGSYEQYF. The CDR3 DNA reads TGTGCCAGTAGTGTCGGGAGAGGGTCCTACGAGCAGTACTTC.

The chain recombines TRBV19 with TRBJ2-1, with 9 bases that match TRBD2. After removal of 7 bases from V and 5 bases from J, the junction contained 9 bases not matched to a gene. This CDR3 comprises 15 residues. Germline V gene data show CDR1 as LNHDA and CDR2 as SQIVND (reference sequence). The CDR3 spells CASTSGTQNDNEQFF. The CDR3 nucleotides are TGTGCCAGTACTAGCGGGACCCAAAACGACAATGAGCAGTTCTTC.

J is TRBJ1-1 and V is TRBV7-2; 8 nucleotides agree with TRBD1. Germline-derived CDR1 and CDR2 are SGHTA and FQGNSA. V shed 5 bases, J shed 5 bases, and the junction held 13 bases outside the gene matches. The CDR3 consists of 16 residues. CDR3 loop: CASSPFLDRAGTEAFF. CDR3 in DNA: TGTGCCAGCAGCCCTTTCTTGGACAGGGCGGGGACTGAAGCTTTCTTT.

V and J are TRBV7-9 and TRBJ2-5, with D perhaps matching TRBD1 (5 bases). Germline V gene lookup returns CDR1 SEHNR and CDR2 FQNEAQ (reference sequence). The V and J ends lost 5 bases and 1 base respectively, with 14 bases between them. This CDR3 is built from 15 residues. The CDR3 region is CASSPRQNLQETQYF. The CDR3 coding sequence is TGTGCCAGCAGCCCTCGACAGAACCTCCAAGAGACCCAGTACTTC.

This chain uses TRBV2 with TRBJ2-5, with 13 bases aligning to TRBD2. This CDR3 contains 16 residues. Looked up from germline, CDR1 is SNHLY and CDR2 is FYNNEI. Trimming cost V 2 bases and J 5 bases; bases outside gene matches: 5. CDR3 amino acids: CASSETSGRAGETQYF. In DNA form, the CDR3 reads TGTGCCAGCAGTGAAACTAGCGGGAGGGCCGGGGAGACCCAGTACTTC.

This chain links TRBV7-8 with TRBJ1-1; no definite D call. Germline V gene data show CDR1 as SGHVS and CDR2 as FQNEAQ. This CDR3 contains 13 residues. The V end lost 4 bases, the J end lost 3 bases, and 9 bases lay between the germline ends. In nucleotides, the CDR3 is TGTGCCAGCAGCTACGGGTGGGACACTGAAGCTTTCTTT. Translation gives CASSYGWDTEAFF.

This chain uses TRBV10-2 with TRBJ1-6; D uncertain. V was trimmed by 2 bases and J by 7 bases, leaving 12 bases between them. The germline gives CDR1 WSHSY, CDR2 SAAADI. The CDR3 has 15 amino acids. CDR3 amino acids: CASSEASQRNSPLHF. The CDR3 region has the DNA TGCGCCAGCAGTGAGGCCTCCCAGCGGAATTCACCCCTCCACTTT.

This clone came up a few times. This chain uses TRBV3-1 (or the pseudogene TRBV3-2) with TRBJ2-1; 10 positions agree with TRBD2. The CDR3 consists of 16 residues. The junction had 7 bases not matched to a gene; V was cut back by 0 bases and J by 8 bases. The V gene's germline CDR1 is LGHDT and CDR2 YNNKEL (reference sequence). The CDR3 protein is CASSQELRLAGYEQFF. The DNA of the CDR3 is TGTGCCAGCAGCCAAGAATTGCGACTAGCGGGCTATGAGCAGTTCTTC.

The V call is TRBV24-1, the J call TRBJ2-5, with D possibly TRBD2 on 6 matching bases. The V and J ends lost 7 bases and 5 bases respectively, with 10 bases between them. The CDR3 spans 12 residues. CDR1 is KGHDR, CDR2 SFDVKD, per germline. CDR3 DNA sequence: TGTGCCACCAGGTCGGAGGGGGAGACCCAGTACTTC. This sequence encodes CATRSEGETQYF.